The clone carrying this T cell receptor (beta chain) was picked up many times. Antigen unknown. Blood samples were heparinized, about 4.5 to 9 ml per donor. This record comes from a study of T cell clonality in common variable immunodeficiency. Sequencing was performed with immunoSEQ multiplex PCR; in TCRdb, only in-frame clones are kept and a portion is missing. The table records about 40,000 clones without singletons, the ten largest covering 1.3% to 1.5%. Overall study findings and caveats: Patient heterogeneity in the CVID cohort limited correlations between repertoire features and clinical complications.

The specimen was peripheral blood mononuclear cells. The sequence was collected from a person aged 18-70 years in good health.

CDR3 in amino acids: CASSIGVGELFF. The sequenced CDR3 bases are TGTGCCAGCAGCATAGGGGTCGGGGAG. The V and J genes are TRBV6-2 or TRBV6-3 and TRBJ2-2, with a tentative D call TRBD1 (5 bases). Sequencing ends 3 residues short of the CDR3 end; the germline J gene provides the rest. V was clipped by 6 bases and J by 7 bases, with 9 bases between them. Germline V lookup: CDR1 MNHEY, CDR2 SVGEGT. This CDR3 is 12 amino acids long.